This TCR beta chain came from a study of graft-versus-host responses after intestinal transplantation. Overall study context: All recipients got anti-thymocyte globulin induction, then tacrolimus and steroids for roughly three years. Study-wide findings and caveats: Some GvH clones were seen earlier in gut or blood, suggesting intestinal origin.

Post-reaction, proliferating CD3+CD4+ and CD3+CD8+ responders (CFSE-low) were sorted. The CDR3 spans 15 residues. Germline V lookup: CDR1 SGHTA, CDR2 FQGNSA. Losses at the gene ends were 2 bases for V and 1 base for J; bases not matched to a gene: 4. Assay: immunoSEQ multiplex PCR; the TCRdb copy retains only in-frame clones and omits some. The table shows 13,000 to 15,000 clones, with roughly two fifths occurring only once. The sequence was collected from a human patient who received an intestinal transplant. The V call is TRBV7-2, the J call TRBJ1-1, with 7 bases fitting TRBD1. The material was alloreactive CD4+ T cells from a mixed lymphocyte reaction culture, obtained before intestinal transplant. The subset: CFSE-low proliferating T cells sorted from approximately six-day pre-transplant mixed lymphocyte reaction (GvH or HvG direction). In DNA, the CDR3 is TGTGCCAGCAGCTTATCCGGGACAGCGAACACTGAAGCTTTCTTT. Its protein product is CASSLSGTANTEAFF.